The 30 T cell receptor beta chains reported below all come from one sample, sequenced in a study of T cell responses to AZD1222 COVID-19 vaccine. Sequencing was performed with immunoSEQ multiplex PCR; in TCRdb, only in-frame clones are kept and a portion is missing. This table has around 160,000 clones, 92% appearing once. Sequencing used peripheral blood, obtained 28 days after the second AZD1222 dose. These receptors were taken from an adult who received the AZD1222 COVID-19 vaccine.

The V gene is TRBV28, the J gene TRBJ1-1, with D possibly matching TRBD1 (5 bases). The germline V and J ends were trimmed by 5 bases and 5 bases, with 15 bases remaining between them. Looked up from germline, CDR1 is MDHEN and CDR2 is SYDVKM. This CDR3 is 14 amino acids long. This CDR3 is CASSTDIAGTEAFF. The CDR3 coding sequence is TGTGCCAGCAGTACCGACATTGCAGGGACTGAAGCTTTCTTT.

The V gene is TRBV5-4, the J gene TRBJ2-7; 12 nucleotides agree with TRBD1. V shed 4 bases and J 3 bases; nucleotides not matched to a gene: 11. This CDR3 is 17 amino acids long. The germline V gene encodes CDR1 SGHNT and CDR2 YYREEE (reference sequence). The CDR3 DNA sequence: TGTGCCAGCAGCGTGGGACAGGGGGCTACAAAAGGCTACGAGCAGTACTTC. Translating gives CASSVGQGATKGYEQYF.

This clone was counted once. J is TRBJ1-2 and V is TRBV30, with D tentatively TRBD1 (6 bases). With 4 bases removed from V and 5 bases from J, the gap between germline ends came to 11 bases. CDR3 length: 12 residues. The germline gives CDR1 GTSNPN, CDR2 SVGIG (reference sequence). CDR3 region: CAWTGEEYGYTF. The CDR3 nucleotides read TGTGCCTGGACAGGGGAAGAGTATGGCTACACCTTC.

The V and J genes are TRBV2 and TRBJ1-5; no reliable D call. Germline V gives CDR1 SNHLY, CDR2 FYNNEI. V lost 6 bases, J lost 6 bases, and 15 bases lay in between. The CDR3 consists of 14 residues. CDR3 in amino acids: CASRATHGSQPQHF. CDR3 DNA: TGTGCCAGCAGAGCCACGCATGGGAGTCAGCCCCAGCATTTT. Supplemented by reference TRBV2 and TRBJ1-5, the full variable domain reads EPEVTQTPSHQVTQMGQEVILRCVPISNHLYFYWYRQILGQKVEFLVSFYNNEISEKSEIFDDQFSVERPDGSNFTLKIRSTKLEDSAMYFCASRATHGSQPQHFGDGTRLSIL.

The V call is TRBV24-1, the J call TRBJ2-1; tentatively, D is TRBD2 (6 bases). CDR1 is KGHDR, CDR2 SFDVKD, per germline. V was trimmed by 0 bases and J by 0 bases, leaving 8 bases between them. The CDR3 has 16 amino acids. The CDR3 DNA reads TGTGCCACCAGTGATTTGACCGGGAGCTCCTACAATGAGCAGTTCTTC. Its protein is CATSDLTGSSYNEQFF.

This rearrangement joins TRBV9 to TRBJ2-3; the D is unclear. V was clipped by 4 bases and J by 0 bases, with 18 bases between them. Germline lookup yields CDR1 SGDLS and CDR2 YYNGEE. This CDR3 contains 17 residues. This CDR3 is CASSSVWTADSTDTQYF. The CDR3 DNA follows: TGTGCCAGCAGCTCGGTGTGGACGGCCGATAGCACAGATACGCAGTATTTT.

The V call is TRBV5-5, the J call TRBJ1-1; D might be TRBD1 (5 bases). Trimming took 1 base from V and 6 from J, leaving 22 bases between them. The CDR3 extends over 17 amino acids. Germline CDR1 SGHKS, CDR2 YYEKEE (reference sequence). The CDR3 sequence: CASSLRGEALYGAEAFF. Here the CDR3 DNA reads TGTGCCAGCAGCTTGAGAGGGGAGGCCCTATATGGCGCTGAAGCTTTCTTT.

With respect to this clone: The junction shows a germline mismatch at one end, possibly a read error. CDR3 DNA: TGTGCCAGCAGTGGCTCGGGAGGTCCGGGTTTT. It translates to CASSGSGGPGF. The chain carries TRBV28 and TRBJ1-3; D call uncertain. The CDR3 sequence is 11 residues long. Germline CDR1 is MDHEN and CDR2 is SYDVKM. The entire variable domain, with the rest obtained from reference TRBV28 and TRBJ1-3, is as follows: DVKVTQSSRYLVKRTGEKVFLECVQDMDHENMFWYRQDPGLGLRLIYFSYDVKMKEKGDIPEGYSVSREKKERFSLILESASTNQTSMYLCASSGSGGPGFGEGSWLTVV.

The chain employs TRBV4-3 and TRBJ2-2, with TRBD2 matching 7 bases. CDR3 length: 17 amino acids. From germline, CDR1 is LGHNA and CDR2 YSLEER. The V segment lost 0 bases and the J segment 5 bases; nucleotides outside the gene matches: 9. The CDR3 protein is CASSQDQREGPTGELFF. The CDR3, as DNA: TGCGCCAGCAGCCAAGATCAGAGGGAGGGCCCTACCGGGGAGCTGTTTTTT.

This clone has just a few counts. The chain joins TRBV27 to TRBJ2-3, with 8 positions matching TRBD2. Germline V gene lookup returns CDR1 MNHEY and CDR2 SMNVEV (reference sequence). The CDR3 totals 15 residues. V gave up 7 bases and J gave up 7 bases; unmatched junction bases: 13. CDR3 bases: TGTGCCAGCACCCCCCCGTCGGGGGGGCCTAATACGCAGTATTTT. Translation gives CASTPPSGGPNTQYF.

The chain is built from TRBV20-1 and TRBJ1-2; D unclear. Trimming shortened V by 0 bases and J by 10 bases, and 9 bases separated the two germline ends. CDR1 and CDR2 (germline): DFQATT, SNEGSKA (reference sequence). The CDR3 covers 11 residues. The chain's CDR3 is CSARDYSDYTF. CDR3 coding DNA: TGCAGTGCTAGAGATTATTCGGACTACACCTTC.

This clone was seen a single time. The chain employs TRBV2 and TRBJ2-7, with TRBD2 identical over 15 bases. CDR3 length: 17 residues. Unmatched junction bases numbered 12, after V lost 6 bases and J lost 6 bases. The germline V gene encodes CDR1 SNHLY and CDR2 FYNNEI. The CDR3 DNA reads as TGTGCCAGCAGAGGCCCGGGACTAGCGGGGGGCCCTCGCGAGCAGTACTTC. It codes for CASRGPGLAGGPREQYF.

This chain connects TRBV6-5 to TRBJ1-4; tentatively, D is TRBD1 (5 bases). V lost 6 bases and J lost 8, with 16 bases in between. Germline V gene sequence: CDR1 MNHEY, CDR2 SVGAGI. The CDR3 is made up of 14 amino acids. DNA of the CDR3: TGTGCCAGCAGCTCCGGGGCAACCGACGAAAAACTGTTTTTT. Encoded protein: CASSSGATDEKLFF.

The rearrangement links TRBV7-9 to TRBJ1-3, with D unclear. Germline values: CDR1 SEHNR, CDR2 FQNEAQ (reference sequence). CDR3 length: 14 residues. V shed 5 bases and J shed 0 bases, with 8 bases lying between them. CDR3 nucleotide sequence: TGTGCCAGCAGCCCCTGGGACTCTGGAAACACCATATATTTT. Its protein product is CASSPWDSGNTIYF.

This chain joins TRBV4-1 and TRBJ1-2; TRBD1 matches 8 bases. The junction had 4 bases not matched to a gene; V was cut back by 3 bases and J by 7 bases. Germline CDR1 is MGHRA and CDR2 is YSYEKL. The CDR3 runs 13 residues. This CDR3 reads CASSQHQGAGYTF. The CDR3, as DNA: TGCGCCAGCAGCCAGCACCAGGGGGCTGGCTACACCTTC.

The chain employs TRBV18 and TRBJ1-5, with D possibly being TRBD1 (6 bases). V lost 4 bases, J lost 7 bases, and 14 bases lay in between. This CDR3 has 14 residues. CDR1 and CDR2 from the germline V gene are KGHSH and LQKENI. In DNA form, the CDR3 reads TGTGCCAGCTCACGGGACATCAACCCACAGCCCCAGCATTTT. Protein: CASSRDINPQPQHF.

CDR3 loop: CASSPENTEAFF. In DNA form, the CDR3 reads TGTGCCAGCAGTCCGGAGAACACTGAAGCTTTCTTT. This sequence joins TRBV28 and TRBJ1-1; unclear D gene. V lost 5 bases, J lost 1 base, and 5 bases lay in between. The CDR3 is 12 amino acids. The germline gives CDR1 MDHEN, CDR2 SYDVKM. The complete variable domain, with remaining parts taken from reference TRBV28 and TRBJ1-1, reads DVKVTQSSRYLVKRTGEKVFLECVQDMDHENMFWYRQDPGLGLRLIYFSYDVKMKEKGDIPEGYSVSREKKERFSLILESASTNQTSMYLCASSPENTEAFFGQGTRLTVV.

This chain uses TRBV30 with TRBJ2-1; D possibly uses TRBD1 or TRBD2 (5 bases each). The CDR3 loop spans 14 amino acids. The germline gives CDR1 GTSNPN, CDR2 SVGIG (reference sequence). V was pared by 4 bases and J by 7 bases, with 17 bases between. The CDR3 DNA reads as TGTGCCTGGACCGGGACCCCAACGACGAATGAGCAGTTCTTC. Translation: CAWTGTPTTNEQFF.

The chain is built from TRBV25-1 and TRBJ2-7, with D perhaps TRBD1 (6 bases). In germline, CDR1 is MGHDK, CDR2 SYGVNS. V was clipped by 1 base and J by 2 bases, with 12 bases between them. The CDR3 is made up of 15 amino acids. The CDR3, as DNA: TGTGCCAGCAGTGAATTAGAGGCAGGGGCCTACGAGCAGTACTTC. Its protein product is CASSELEAGAYEQYF.

This clone came up once. The genes are TRBV6-2 or TRBV6-3 and TRBJ1-2; D gene ambiguous. The CDR3 has 11 residues. Trimming stripped 5 bases from V and 4 bases from J, with 5 bases between. CDR1 and CDR2 from the germline V gene are MNHEY and SVGEGT. As DNA, the CDR3 is TGTGCCAGCAGTCTGCTCTATGGCTACACCTTC. It encodes CASSLLYGYTF.

The chain recombines TRBV18 with TRBJ2-3, with 9 positions matching TRBD2. Germline-derived CDR1 and CDR2 are KGHSH and LQKENI. This CDR3 has 15 residues. V shed 8 bases, J shed 2 bases, and the junction held 8 bases outside the gene matches. CDR3 bases: TGTGCCAGCACCCTTCTAGCGGGACCCACAGATACGCAGTATTTT. It codes for CASTLLAGPTDTQYF.

This chain joins TRBV4-1 and TRBJ1-2; D remains unclear. V lost 4 bases, J lost 0 bases, and 12 bases lay in between. Germline V gene lookup returns CDR1 MGHRA and CDR2 YSYEKL. The CDR3 has 15 residues. CDR3 sequence reads: CASSREVGTNYGYTF. For the CDR3, the DNA is TGCGCCAGCAGCCGAGAGGTAGGCACTAACTATGGCTACACCTTC.

This clone appeared once. Other nucleotide sequences in the sample specify the same CDR3. The V gene is TRBV11-3, the J gene TRBJ1-1; no firm D call. Germline lookup yields CDR1 SGHNT and CDR2 YENEEA. The CDR3 sequence is 12 residues long. Trimming left V 5 bases short and J 1 base short, with 5 bases between. The CDR3 coding sequence is TGTGCCAGCAGCCCCGGGAACACTGAAGCTTTCTTT. This sequence encodes CASSPGNTEAFF.

The V call is TRBV18, the J call TRBJ1-5, with 11 bases identical to TRBD1. CDR1 is KGHSH and CDR2 is LQKENI in the germline V gene. V trimming: 5 bases; J trimming: 2 bases; junction bases outside the gene matches: 8. CDR3 size: 17 residues. The CDR3 spells CASSLGQGALGNQPQHF. The CDR3, as DNA: TGTGCCAGCTCATTAGGACAGGGGGCTTTGGGCAATCAGCCCCAGCATTTT.

The chain combines TRBV28 with TRBJ1-4; D possibly corresponds to TRBD1 (5 bases). CDR1 and CDR2 (germline): MDHEN, SYDVKM. V was shortened by 7 bases and J by 0 bases, with 15 bases between the two germline ends. The CDR3 spans 16 residues. The CDR3 bases are TGTGCCAGCACTGGGGCCAGCCTCCCAACTAATGAAAAACTGTTTTTT. This gives the protein CASTGASLPTNEKLFF.

In this sample, this clone turned up once. V gene TRBV28 combines with J gene TRBJ2-1, with TRBD2 identical over 7 bases. After removal of 3 bases from V and 6 bases from J, the junction contained 8 bases not matched to a gene. The CDR3 runs 15 residues. CDR1 MDHEN and CDR2 SYDVKM come from the germline V gene. CDR3 DNA sequence: TGTGCCAGCAGTTTGCCCCTAGGGAGGGTCAATGAGCAGTTCTTC. This codes for CASSLPLGRVNEQFF.

V gene TRBV4-1 combines with J gene TRBJ2-3; 10 bases line up with TRBD1. V lost 3 bases to trimming and J lost 4 bases; unmatched junction nucleotides: 7. The V gene's germline CDR1 is MGHRA and CDR2 YSYEKL. The CDR3 is 16 amino acids. CDR3 protein: CASSHSPGQGPDTQYF. The CDR3 nucleotides are TGCGCCAGCAGCCATTCTCCGGGACAGGGGCCAGATACGCAGTATTTT.

This chain joins TRBV5-1 and TRBJ1-1; D gene unclear. V lost 0 bases and J 2 bases, leaving 11 bases between the germline ends. CDR1 is SGHRS and CDR2 is YFSETQ in the germline V gene. The CDR3 has 15 amino acids. The CDR3 protein is CASSLGGSTNTEAFF. CDR3 bases: TGCGCCAGCAGCTTGGGGGGATCTACTAACACTGAAGCTTTCTTT.

The V and J genes are TRBV29-1 and TRBJ1-5; no clear D gene. The length of the CDR3 is 11 residues. CDR1 is SQVTM, CDR2 ANQGSEA, per germline. The DNA of the CDR3 is TGCAGAGTGCACAGCAATCAGCCCCAGCATTTT. It yields the protein CRVHSNQPQHF.

The V and J genes are TRBV6-5 and TRBJ1-5; D call uncertain. The CDR3 runs 14 residues. The germline gives CDR1 MNHEY, CDR2 SVGAGI. The V and J ends lost 0 bases and 1 base respectively, with 4 bases between them. CDR3 DNA sequence: TGTGCCAGCAGTTACTCGGAGAGCAATCAGCCCCAGCATTTT. Protein sequence: CASSYSESNQPQHF.